Included here is one T cell receptor (beta chain) sequence, with context. This clonotype was observed many times. The target of this receptor is not known. One junction end does not reproduce the germline sequence, and a read error may be involved. The time point label, as the study defines it: persistent/refractory GD, antithyroid drugs over 5 years with positive TRAb. For both TCR sequencing and RNA sequencing, RNA was extracted from PBMCs using TRIzol. Graves' disease was diagnosed according to American Thyroid Association guidelines. Patients for the study were recruited at an endocrinology department in Xi'an, China. Each patient gave roughly 10 milliliters of peripheral blood, collected in an EDTA anticoagulant tube. PBMCs were isolated by Ficoll Paque Plus density gradient separation without further T cell sorting. An Agilent 2100 Bioanalyzer and agarose gel were used to assess RNA quality, and a NanoDrop 2000 was used to measure RNA concentration.

The library was made by multiplex PCR. The reads were generated on an Illumina HiSeq 4000. CDR3 regions were amplified by Arm-PCR with iRepertoire HTBI primers to construct TCR beta libraries. PCR products were gel purified before sequencing. Regarding the original processing steps: A total of around 66 TRBV and 14 TRBJ segments were identified across samples and were used for gene usage analysis of CDR3 amino acid clonotypes. COPE and FqMerger were used to merge filtered high-quality paired reads into contigs. BLAST was used to align contigs to the IMGT TRBV, TRBD and TRBJ reference genes, and CDR3 was defined following IMGT. Clonotypes above 0.1% frequency were classified as highly expanded clones. Repertoire diversity was measured by Shannon entropy, and V-J evenness by the Gini coefficient. A clonotype found in more than one individual was treated as public. TCRdb trimmed the raw reads at Q25, called clones with MiXCR and kept productive beta chains. Duplicate CDR3 protein sequences are folded into a single record with the most common DNA and genes. TCRdb's processing, not the authors', yielded these V and J calls. The sample table records approximately 290,000 distinct CDR3 sequences; around 20% of these occur just once. The top ten clones comprise about 56% of the sample.

The CDR3 numbers 16 residues from cysteine through phenylalanine. Of all the DNA, just the CDR3 is kept, 48 bases in frame from base 1. For CDR1 and CDR2, the germline V gene lists MDHEN and SYDVKM. The entry originates in a study of regulatory T cells in long-lasting Graves disease (dated by TCRdb to the early 2020s). Looking at the study overall: To count as having persistent Graves' disease, a patient had to have received antithyroid drug treatment for over 5 years with TSH receptor autoantibodies remaining persistently positive. This study used TCR sequencing and RNA sequencing of peripheral blood to compare persistent Graves' disease patients against newly diagnosed Graves' disease patients. The study was registered as a clinical trial and conducted in China. On average, persistent Graves' disease patients in the clinical cohort had been on antithyroid drugs for approximately ten years. A total of roughly 35 samples underwent TCR sequencing, from 13 patients with persistent Graves' disease and some 20 patients with newly diagnosed Graves' disease.

Overall study outcomes, separate from this receptor: Compared with newly diagnosed patients, persistent Graves' disease patients had lower TCR Shannon entropy and fewer highly expanded clones, which suggests clonal expansion. Sequencing and analysis were restricted to the TCR beta chain. Peripheral blood alone was examined, since thyroid tissue, which constituted the primary lesion, could not be accessed. Persistent patients shared more public clonotypes among themselves (around 3,000) than newly diagnosed patients did (more than 850). Preferential use of TRBV28, TRBJ1-2 and TRBJ2-5 was observed in persistent disease, whereas TRBV20-1 and TRBJ2-1 were favored in newly diagnosed disease. The small sample size was acknowledged by the authors as a limitation that may reduce accuracy.

The TCR comes from a female donor with Graves disease. This specimen was peripheral blood mononuclear cells (PBMCs), taken when the disease was refractory, from a patient treated with antithyroid drugs. The sequence links TRBV28 to TRBJ1-1; no confident D gene assignment can be made. For the CDR3, the sequence is CASSFLYAGLNTETFF. The bases are TGTGCCAGCAGTTTTCTTTACGCAGGCTTGAACACTGAAACTTTCTTT.